The subject of this entry is one T cell receptor (beta chain). J gave up 12 bases and V 0 bases, and 14 bases lay outside the gene matches. CDR1 is LGHNA and CDR2 is YSLEER in the germline V gene. The CDR3 totals 16 residues. The data were taken from a study of T cell changes during pregnancy in multiple sclerosis. Libraries were prepared by immunoSEQ multiplex PCR; TCRdb keeps only in-frame clonotypes and omits some of them. The sample records over 90,000 clones, around 93% being singletons. The sequenced sample was peripheral blood, obtained before pregnancy. This clonotype was sampled from a female donor with multiple sclerosis, enrolled in a pregnancy study. V usage is TRBV4-3 and J usage is TRBJ2-1, with 7 positions matching TRBD1. The CDR3 region is CASSQDLGDRYLAQFF. CDR3 coding DNA: TGCGCCAGCAGCCAAGATCTGGGGGACAGATACCTCGCGCAGTTCTTC.